This TCR beta chain was observed in a study of technical replicates of blood from a handful of donors. The table came from immunoSEQ multiplex PCR; TCRdb's copy has only in-frame clones and leaves some out. The sample yields 95,000 to 100,000 clones, roughly 95% seen once. CDR3 length: 16 residues. The V gene's germline CDR1 is SEHNR and CDR2 FQNEAQ (reference sequence). Trimming cost V 5 bases and J 0 bases; bases outside gene matches: 9. The sequence came from a human donor in good health. The chain couples TRBV7-9 to TRBJ2-7, with 8 bases matching TRBD1. Sequenced input: T cells isolated from PBMCs. CDR3 sequence: CASSPRTGMGSYEQYF. CDR3 sequence (DNA): TGTGCCAGCAGCCCACGGACAGGGATGGGCTCCTACGAGCAGTACTTC.